This passage covers 27 T cell receptor beta chains from one sample sequenced in a study of T cells in pancreatic ductal adenocarcinoma. No neoadjuvant therapy was given to the selected pancreatic ductal adenocarcinoma patients before their surgery. Only in-frame clones appear in the TCRdb table, and some are missing; sequencing was by immunoSEQ multiplex PCR. The sample consists of thousands of clones, under 75% of them appearing once. Sequencing input: pancreatic tumor tissue. The receptors were gathered from a human donor with pancreatic ductal adenocarcinoma.

This chain links TRBV5-5 with TRBJ2-6; possibly TRBD2 for D (5 bases). Germline assignment: CDR1 SGHKS and CDR2 YYEKEE (reference sequence). The CDR3 is 18 residues long. V shed 0 bases and J shed 4 bases, with 17 bases lying between them. The CDR3 bases are TGTGCCAGCAGCTTGGGCAGGAGGTTAAACTCCGGGGCCAACGTCCTGACTTTC. Translated: CASSLGRRLNSGANVLTF.

The V call is TRBV5-5, the J call TRBJ1-2; 7 nucleotides line up with TRBD1. Germline V gene sequence: CDR1 SGHKS, CDR2 YYEKEE (reference sequence). This CDR3 comprises 14 residues. The trim removed 4 bases at V and 3 bases at J, leaving 6 bases unmatched. In nucleotides, the CDR3 is TGTGCCAGCAGCCTTGTTACAGGGGACTATGGCTACACCTTC. It translates to CASSLVTGDYGYTF.

This rearrangement joins TRBV11-2 to TRBJ1-2; TRBD1 might be the D (5 bases). This CDR3 comprises 14 residues. Germline lookup yields CDR1 SGHAT and CDR2 FQNNGV. V lost 2 bases to trimming and J lost 8 bases, with 15 bases between them. The CDR3 nucleotides read TGTGCCAGCAGCTTAACAGGAGGGGAGGACGGCTACACCTTC. Protein product: CASSLTGGEDGYTF.

The V and J genes are TRBV7-2 and TRBJ2-5, with TRBD2 matching 7 bases. Germline CDR1 SGHTA, CDR2 FQGNSA. Trimming took 3 bases from V and 1 from J; bases not matched to a gene: 2. CDR3 length equals 14 residues. The CDR3 loop is CASSFQRGQETQYF. The CDR3 region has the DNA TGTGCCAGCAGCTTCCAGCGGGGCCAAGAGACCCAGTACTTC.

This chain connects TRBV2 to TRBJ2-3, with a weak D call TRBD2 (5 bases). Germline assignment: CDR1 SNHLY and CDR2 FYNNEI. V was trimmed by 6 bases and J by 4 bases, leaving 14 bases between them. The CDR3 has 14 residues. The CDR3 nucleotides read TGTGCCAGCAGGGAACCGACGAGGGCAGATACGCAGTATTTT. Translating it yields CASREPTRADTQYF.

DNA for the CDR3: TGTGCCAGCAGCTCATCCCGGGGGACCGAGCAGTACTTC. Protein: CASSSSRGTEQYF. The rearrangement links TRBV7-7 to TRBJ2-7; possibly TRBD2 for D (6 bases). This CDR3 has 13 residues. Germline V gene data show CDR1 as SSHAT and CDR2 as FNYEAQ (reference sequence). V lost 4 bases to trimming and J lost 6 bases, with 13 bases between them.

CDR3 sequence reads: CASSEHTSYEQYF. Here the CDR3 DNA reads TGTGCCAGCAGTGAACATACGTCCTACGAGCAGTACTTC. The V and J genes are TRBV2 and TRBJ2-5; D is unclear. The DNA end favors TRBJ2-7, so the J call may be wrong. CDR1 and CDR2 from the germline V gene are SNHLY and FYNNEI. The CDR3 covers 13 residues.

The gene calls are TRBV6-5 and TRBJ2-3; no reliable D call. Germline CDR1 reads MNHEY; CDR2 reads SVGAGI. Trimming took off 0 bases at V and 5 bases at J, with 6 bases between the two ends. The CDR3 has 13 residues. For the CDR3, the DNA is TGTGCCAGCAGTTACTCGGCAGGAGATACGCAGTATTTT. Encoded protein: CASSYSAGDTQYF.

J is TRBJ1-2 and V is TRBV5-5; possibly TRBD1 for D (5 bases). CDR1 and CDR2 (germline): SGHKS, YYEKEE (reference sequence). CDR3 length: 12 amino acids. V lost 2 bases and J lost 9, with 11 bases in between. This CDR3 is CASSFHQGSYTF. CDR3 bases: TGTGCCAGCAGCTTCCACCAGGGTAGCTACACCTTC.

The CDR3 loop reads CASSSQWNTEAFF. CDR3 coding DNA: TGTGCCAGCAGTTCACAGTGGAACACTGAAGCTTTCTTT. The J gene is TRBJ1-1, the V gene TRBV27, with D unclear. Trimming removed 4 bases at V and 1 base at J, with 7 bases between. Germline-derived CDR1 and CDR2 are MNHEY and SMNVEV (reference sequence). This CDR3 region has 13 residues.

This CDR3 reads CASTTRTGLYSGANVLTF. CDR3 DNA: TGCGCCAGCACCACCCGGACAGGACTATACTCTGGGGCCAACGTCCTGACTTTC. The V and J genes are TRBV5-1 and TRBJ2-6; tentative D call: TRBD1 (7 bases). In germline, CDR1 is SGHRS, CDR2 YFSETQ. V shed 6 bases and J shed 0 bases, with 19 bases lying between them. CDR3 size: 18 residues.

The chain recombines TRBV4-2 with TRBJ1-2; the match to TRBD1 covers 8 bases. The V gene end was trimmed by 1 base and the J gene end by 4 bases; junction bases not matched to a gene: 11. The CDR3 is made up of 17 amino acids. Germline CDR1 and CDR2: LGHNA and YNFKEQ. CDR3 bases: TGTGCCAGCAGCCAAGCCCCGGTGACAGGGGTAGTCTATGGCTACACCTTC. Protein: CASSQAPVTGVVYGYTF.

This clone was found a few times. The chain is built from TRBV6-6 and TRBJ2-7; D perhaps matches TRBD1 (5 bases). V lost 2 bases and J 5 bases, leaving 16 bases between the germline ends. The CDR3 has 15 residues. Germline CDR1 is MNHNY and CDR2 is SVGAGI (reference sequence). Here the CDR3 DNA reads TGTGCCAGCAGTTACCCGCCACGCAGGGTTCACGAGCAGTACTTC. Its protein product is CASSYPPRRVHEQYF.

The chain recombines TRBV5-1 with TRBJ1-1; 9 bases line up with TRBD1. Unmatched junction bases numbered 14, after V lost 2 bases and J lost 6 bases. The CDR3 totals 17 residues. CDR1 SGHRS and CDR2 YFSETQ come from the germline V gene. The DNA for the CDR3 is TGCGCCAGCAGCTTTGCCCCGGGACAGGGAAAGGGGGCTGAAGCTTTCTTT. Its translation is CASSFAPGQGKGAEAFF.

This clone was seen more than once but under ten times. The chain carries TRBV2 and TRBJ1-1; TRBD1 might be the D (5 bases). Germline-derived CDR1 and CDR2 are SNHLY and FYNNEI. The ends were cut back, 7 bases at V and 10 bases at J, with 10 bases in the middle. The CDR3 length is 10 residues. CDR3 sequence reads: CASMIGVAFF. The CDR3, as DNA: TGTGCCAGCATGATAGGGGTAGCTTTCTTT.

V and J are TRBV11-3 and TRBJ1-1, with 7 bases that match TRBD1. V trimming: 8 bases; J trimming: 4 bases; junction bases outside the gene matches: 7. Germline values: CDR1 SGHNT, CDR2 YENEEA. The CDR3 length is 13 residues. The CDR3 DNA follows: TGTGCCAGCCAGGGGGTTTATACCACTGAAGCTTTCTTT. Translating gives CASQGVYTTEAFF.

Judged by abundance, this clone is large. This chain uses TRBV7-8 with TRBJ1-3, with 8 bases lining up with TRBD1. J was trimmed by 0 bases and V by 5 bases; bases with no gene match: 6. Germline CDR1 reads SGHVS; CDR2 reads FQNEAQ. CDR3 length equals 16 residues. CDR3 in DNA: TGTGCCAGCAGCAAAAGGGACAGGAGCTCTGGAAACACCATATATTTT. Protein product: CASSKRDRSSGNTIYF.

The rearrangement joins TRBV5-4 to TRBJ1-3; D may be TRBD1 (6 bases). Between the trimmed V and J ends, which lost 9 bases and 2 bases, there was a span of 21 bases. Germline CDR1 SGHNT, CDR2 YYREEE (reference sequence). The CDR3 is 16 residues long. CDR3 in DNA: TGTGCCACGGGTCAGCAGCTCGGACAGACTGGAAACACCATATATTTT. Translated, it gives CATGQQLGQTGNTIYF.

The chain uses TRBV6-1 and TRBJ1-4, with 11 bases that match TRBD1. There are 15 residues in the CDR3. With 2 bases clipped from V and 11 bases from J, the junction kept 7 bases outside the gene matches. Germline V gene sequence: CDR1 MNHNS, CDR2 SASEGT. CDR3 in amino acids: CASSERGGQGDKLFF. The CDR3 coding sequence is TGTGCCAGCAGTGAAAGGGGGGGACAGGGGGACAAACTGTTTTTT.

The chain couples TRBV7-9 to TRBJ2-7, with D possibly being TRBD2 (5 bases). This CDR3 region has 12 residues. Trimming removed 1 base from V and 4 bases from J, with 5 bases in between. Looked up from germline, CDR1 is SEHNR and CDR2 is FQNEAQ (reference sequence). The CDR3 protein is CASSLGTYEQYF. The CDR3 DNA is TGTGCCAGCAGCTTAGGGACTTACGAGCAGTACTTC.

This clone showed up just once. The chain combines TRBV28 with TRBJ1-5; TRBD1 aligns across 7 bases. Per the germline V gene, CDR1 is MDHEN and CDR2 is SYDVKM. The CDR3 consists of 16 residues. The V gene end was trimmed by 5 bases and the J gene end by 5 bases; junction bases not matched to a gene: 12. The CDR3 spells CASSGQGKGADQPQHF. The CDR3 nucleotides are TGTGCCAGCAGTGGGCAAGGGAAGGGGGCGGATCAGCCCCAGCATTTT.

The table lists this clone with a few counts. This chain joins TRBV5-6 and TRBJ1-6; possibly TRBD1 for D (5 bases). Germline lookup yields CDR1 SGHDT and CDR2 YYEEEE. The CDR3 sequence is 17 residues long. Trimming stripped 0 bases from V and 5 bases from J, with 15 bases between. The CDR3 DNA reads as TGTGCCAGCAGCTTGGGGGGCAGGGTGACCAATAATTCACCCCTCCACTTT. Translated, it gives CASSLGGRVTNNSPLHF.

The rearrangement joins TRBV5-1 to TRBJ1-2; D is ambiguous. This CDR3 has 14 amino acids. The ends were cut back, 0 bases at V and 4 bases at J, with 10 bases in the middle. CDR1 and CDR2 (germline): SGHRS, YFSETQ. The CDR3 sequence is CASSLAEGSYGYTF. In DNA, the CDR3 is TGCGCCAGCAGCTTGGCAGAGGGTTCCTATGGCTACACCTTC.

This sequence joins TRBV18 and TRBJ1-1; D is undetermined. V lost 3 bases and J 5 bases, leaving 7 bases between the germline ends. Looked up from germline, CDR1 is KGHSH and CDR2 is LQKENI. The CDR3 length is 12 residues. CDR3 residues: CASSPGRTEAFF. CDR3 DNA sequence: TGTGCCAGCTCACCTGGCAGGACTGAAGCTTTCTTT.

This rearrangement joins TRBV5-1 to TRBJ1-3; 9 bases are shared with TRBD1. The V segment lost 5 bases and the J segment 0 bases; nucleotides outside the gene matches: 6. The CDR3 is 16 residues long. The V gene's germline CDR1 is SGHRS and CDR2 YFSETQ. Written as DNA, the CDR3 is TGCGCCAGCAGAGTTACAGGGGGCGGCTCTGGAAACACCATATATTTT. This encodes CASRVTGGGSGNTIYF.

This rearrangement joins TRBV11-3 to TRBJ1-1; possible D gene TRBD1, 6 bases. V was pared by 6 bases and J by 5 bases, with 10 bases between. CDR3 length: 12 amino acids. Germline loops: CDR1 SGHNT, CDR2 YENEEA. As DNA, the CDR3 is TGTGCCAGCAGGAAACAGGGAACTGAAGCTTTCTTT. As protein: CASRKQGTEAFF.

The sample holds a few counts of this clone. For the CDR3, the DNA is TGTGCCAGCTCACCACTCAGGGGGCCTGAAGCTTTCTTT. Encoded protein: CASSPLRGPEAFF. This chain links TRBV18 with TRBJ1-1, with 8 bases matching TRBD1. CDR3 size: 13 residues. V gave up 1 base and J gave up 6 bases; unmatched junction bases: 1. Germline lookup yields CDR1 KGHSH and CDR2 LQKENI.